These T cell receptor beta chains were read from a single sample in a study of spatial heterogeneity in lung cancer. TCRdb called the 5' RACE reads again in MiXCR, with one record for every CDR3 protein. The table includes around 40,000 distinct CDR3 sequences, 4% to 6% detected once. Source: PBMCs, taken at surgery. Source of these receptors: a female donor with early-stage non-small cell lung cancer. Both conserved end residues are part of each CDR3. The D gene is left open where the match is weak.

d_gene | v_gene | CDR3aa
TRBD1 | TRBV20-1 | CSATDRDPDTQYF
. | TRBV7-6 | CASIGRQRQETQYF
. | TRBV7-2 | CASSLGRGGRGDTQYF
TRBD1 | TRBV7-9 | CASSSGQGKNEQYF
. | TRBV7-2 | CASSLGRRGTTEAFF
. | TRBV9 | CASSVRAQGDEQFF
TRBD1 | TRBV27 | CASTLSSGGYYGYTF
TRBD2 | TRBV7-6 | CASSLTSGVSYNEQFF
. | TRBV28 | CASSLRSSTQPQHF
. | TRBV7-6 | CASSLDLATYEQYF
. | TRBV6-5 | CASSYYAGQTGNSPLHF
TRBD1 | TRBV4-2 | CASSQDEGASYEQYF
TRBD2 | TRBV11-2 | CASSPRWGLATDTQYF
TRBD1 | TRBV7-7 | CASSLDRGTGELFF
. | TRBV6-1 | CASSELIPPYEQYF
. | TRBV5-6 | CASSLWGGNSPLHF
. | TRBV4-2 | CASSQTPENEQYF
. | TRBV10-3 | CAIRALDTAATQYF
. | TRBV7-9 | CASSLWGTVNTQYF
TRBD1 | TRBV7-2 | CASSSFSRDSAF
TRBD2 | TRBV10-3 | CAIGTSGYNEQFF
TRBD1 | TRBV29-1 | CSAWTGSVGELFF
TRBD1 | TRBV29-1 | CSGGTGGVGDYGYTF
. | TRBV5-5 | CVSSPRSQVPPETQYF
TRBD1 | TRBV10-3 | CAISEQGQGGYTF
. | TRBV5-1 | CASSLEGAPRETQYF
. | TRBV4-1 | CASSLGHTETQYF
. | TRBV28 | CASSFFVFNEKLFF
TRBD1 | TRBV28 | CASSLYTGENEQFF
. | TRBV20-1 | CSAGPGDEAFF
. | TRBV7-9 | CASSRPAETYEQYF
. | TRBV5-4 | CASNIGLTGTTEAFF
. | TRBV2 | CASSLGTGAGEQYF
TRBD2 | TRBV20-1 | CSASGGAADTQYF
. | TRBV5-8 | CASSLRQYNEQFF
. | TRBV6-1 | CASSEAGHSNQPQHF
. | TRBV30 | CAWSSSNQYEQYF
. | TRBV12-3/TRBV12-4 | CASSLGGSGNTEAFF
TRBD1 | TRBV7-6 | CASSLGQGNTEAFF
. | TRBV9 | CASSYRGMRNQPQHF
. | TRBV5-6 | CASSLVLGAEMNTEAFF
. | TRBV30 | CAWSESYGYTF
. | TRBV7-9 | CASGLYIDTGELFF
. | TRBV10-3 | CATSKGGENQPQHF
. | TRBV28 | CASSFRGGDGYTF
TRBD1 | TRBV5-4 | CASSSDRGQGGYTF
. | TRBV12-3/TRBV12-4 | CASSLYQGNTEAFF
TRBD1 | TRBV27 | CASGQGRGQPQHF
TRBD1 | TRBV12-3/TRBV12-4 | CASRGQGKDEQFF
. | TRBV6-2/TRBV6-3 | CASSRTLLSSYNEQFF
. | TRBV20-1 | CSGAGANEKLFF
. | TRBV10-3 | CAISELGGNEKLFF
. | TRBV20-1 | CSAGRVDSRVDGYTF
. | TRBV27 | CASSLGRVGELFF
. | TRBV28 | CASSHRTAPLEQYF
. | TRBV19 | CASSVRATYEQYF
TRBD2 | TRBV9 | CASSVGGGSPTDTQYF
TRBD2 | TRBV7-2 | CASSRAGTSGRDEQYF
. | TRBV27 | CASSLAGHYSNSPYGYTF
TRBD1 | TRBV6-5 | CASSKDRASGNTIYF